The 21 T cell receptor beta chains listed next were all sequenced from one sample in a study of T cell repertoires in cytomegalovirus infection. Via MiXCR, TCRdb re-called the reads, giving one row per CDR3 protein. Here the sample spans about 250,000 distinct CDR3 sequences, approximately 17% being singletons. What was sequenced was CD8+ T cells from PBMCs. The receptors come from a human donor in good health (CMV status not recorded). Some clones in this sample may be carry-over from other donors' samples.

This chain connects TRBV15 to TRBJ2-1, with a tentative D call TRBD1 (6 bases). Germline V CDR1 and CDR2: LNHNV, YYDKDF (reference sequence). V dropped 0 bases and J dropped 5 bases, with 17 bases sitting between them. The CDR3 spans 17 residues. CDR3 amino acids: CATSRDGASAGDNEQFF. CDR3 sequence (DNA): TGTGCCACCAGCAGAGATGGTGCCTCGGCAGGGGACAATGAGCAGTTCTTC.

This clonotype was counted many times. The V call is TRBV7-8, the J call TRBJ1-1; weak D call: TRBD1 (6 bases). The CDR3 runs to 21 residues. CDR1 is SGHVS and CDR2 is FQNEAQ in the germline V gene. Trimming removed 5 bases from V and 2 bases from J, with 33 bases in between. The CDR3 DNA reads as TGTGCCAGCAGCCAAGACCGGGACACTTATATCCCACACACTAAAAACACTGAAGCTTTCTTT. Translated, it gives CASSQDRDTYIPHTKNTEAFF.

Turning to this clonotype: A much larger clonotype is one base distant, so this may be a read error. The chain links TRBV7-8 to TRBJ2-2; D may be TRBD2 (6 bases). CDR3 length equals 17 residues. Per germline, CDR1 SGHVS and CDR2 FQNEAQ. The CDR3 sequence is CANSFPGRGPNTGELFF. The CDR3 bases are TGTGCCAACAGCTTTCCAGGGCGGGGTCCGAACACCGGGGAGCTGTTTTTT.

For the CDR3, the DNA is TGTGCCAGCAGTCTCGACTATTATACCTACAATGAGCAGTTCTTC. Its translation is CASSLDYYTYNEQFF. The V call is TRBV14, the J call TRBJ2-1; a possible D gene is TRBD2 (5 bases). Trimming removed 6 bases from V and 2 bases from J, with 14 bases in between. Germline V lookup: CDR1 SGHDN, CDR2 FVKESK. CDR3 size: 15 residues.

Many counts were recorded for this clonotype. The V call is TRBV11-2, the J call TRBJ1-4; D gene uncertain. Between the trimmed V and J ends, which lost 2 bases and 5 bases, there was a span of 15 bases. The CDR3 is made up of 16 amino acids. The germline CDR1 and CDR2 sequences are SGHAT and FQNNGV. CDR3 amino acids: CASSLSWTPRNEKLFF. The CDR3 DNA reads TGTGCCAGCAGCTTATCCTGGACTCCTAGAAATGAAAAACTGTTTTTT.

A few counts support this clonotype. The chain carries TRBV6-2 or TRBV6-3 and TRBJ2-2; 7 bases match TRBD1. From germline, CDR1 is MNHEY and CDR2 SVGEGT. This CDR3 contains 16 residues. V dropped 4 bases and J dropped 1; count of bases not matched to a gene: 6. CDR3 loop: CASSSATGKNTGELFF. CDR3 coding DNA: TGTGCCAGCAGTTCCGCGACAGGGAAGAACACCGGGGAGCTGTTTTTT.

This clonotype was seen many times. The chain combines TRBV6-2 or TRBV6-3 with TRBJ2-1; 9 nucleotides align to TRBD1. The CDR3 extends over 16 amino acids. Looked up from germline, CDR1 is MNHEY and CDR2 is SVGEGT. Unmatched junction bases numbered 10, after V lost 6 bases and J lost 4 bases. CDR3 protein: CASRSLGQGNYNEQFF. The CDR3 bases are TGTGCCAGCAGGTCCCTTGGACAGGGGAATTACAATGAGCAGTTCTTC.

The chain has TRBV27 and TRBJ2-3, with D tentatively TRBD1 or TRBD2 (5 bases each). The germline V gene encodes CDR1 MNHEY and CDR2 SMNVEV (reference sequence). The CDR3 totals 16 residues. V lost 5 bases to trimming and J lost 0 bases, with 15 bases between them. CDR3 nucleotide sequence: TGTGCCAGCAGTCCCGGGGTGGGGCCTAGCACAGATACGCAGTATTTT. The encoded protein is CASSPGVGPSTDTQYF.

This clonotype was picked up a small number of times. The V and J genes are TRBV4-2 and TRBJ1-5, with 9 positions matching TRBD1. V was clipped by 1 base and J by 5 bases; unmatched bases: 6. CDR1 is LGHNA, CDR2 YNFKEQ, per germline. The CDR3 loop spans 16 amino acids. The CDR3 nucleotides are TGTGCCAGCAGCCAAGGGGACAGGGTGTTTGATCAGCCCCAGCATTTT. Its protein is CASSQGDRVFDQPQHF.

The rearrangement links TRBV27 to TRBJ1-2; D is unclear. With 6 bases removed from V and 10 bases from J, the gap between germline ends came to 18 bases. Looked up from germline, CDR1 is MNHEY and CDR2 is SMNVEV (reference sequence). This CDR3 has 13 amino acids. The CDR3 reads CASSNLASSPYTF. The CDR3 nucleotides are TGTGCCAGCAGCAATTTGGCGAGCAGCCCCTACACCTTC.

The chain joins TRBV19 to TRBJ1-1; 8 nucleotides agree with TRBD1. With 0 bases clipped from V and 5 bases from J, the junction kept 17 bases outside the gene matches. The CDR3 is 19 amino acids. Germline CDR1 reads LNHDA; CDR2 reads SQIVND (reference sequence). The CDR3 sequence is CASSIEELIRDRFVTEAFF. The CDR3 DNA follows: TGTGCCAGTAGTATAGAAGAACTAATCCGGGACAGGTTTGTAACTGAAGCTTTCTTT.

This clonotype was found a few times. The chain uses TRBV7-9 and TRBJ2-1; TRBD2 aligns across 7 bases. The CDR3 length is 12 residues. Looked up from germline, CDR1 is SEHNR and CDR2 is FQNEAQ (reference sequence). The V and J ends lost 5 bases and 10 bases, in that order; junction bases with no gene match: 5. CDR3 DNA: TGTGCCAGCAGCGCAGCGGGGCAAGAGCAGTTCTTC. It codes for CASSAAGQEQFF.

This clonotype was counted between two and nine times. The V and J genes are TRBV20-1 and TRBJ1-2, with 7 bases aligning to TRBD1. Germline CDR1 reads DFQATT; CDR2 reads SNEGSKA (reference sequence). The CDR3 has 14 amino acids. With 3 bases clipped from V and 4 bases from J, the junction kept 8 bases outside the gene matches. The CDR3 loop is CSARRQGSIYGYTF. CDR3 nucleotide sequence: TGCAGTGCTAGGAGACAGGGCTCGATCTATGGCTACACCTTC.

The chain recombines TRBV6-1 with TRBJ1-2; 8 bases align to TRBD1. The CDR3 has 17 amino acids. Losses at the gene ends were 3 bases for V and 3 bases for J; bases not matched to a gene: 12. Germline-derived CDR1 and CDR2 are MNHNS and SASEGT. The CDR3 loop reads CASSDRDRKGNYYGYTF. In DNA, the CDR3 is TGTGCCAGCAGTGACCGGGACAGGAAGGGTAATTACTATGGCTACACCTTC.

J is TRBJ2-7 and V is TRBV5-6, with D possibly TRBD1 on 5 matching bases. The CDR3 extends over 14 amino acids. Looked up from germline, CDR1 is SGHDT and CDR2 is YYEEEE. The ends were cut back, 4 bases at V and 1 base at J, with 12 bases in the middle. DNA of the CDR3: TGTGCCAGCAGCGTCACAGGCCCGTCCTACGAGCAGTACTTC. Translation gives CASSVTGPSYEQYF.

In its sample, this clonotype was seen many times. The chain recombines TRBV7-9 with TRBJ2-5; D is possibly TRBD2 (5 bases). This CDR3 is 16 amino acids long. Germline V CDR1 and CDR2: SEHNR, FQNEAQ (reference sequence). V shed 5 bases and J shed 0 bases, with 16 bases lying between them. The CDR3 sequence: CASSLQTSGYQETQYF. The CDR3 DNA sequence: TGTGCCAGCAGCCTTCAGACTTCGGGGTACCAAGAGACCCAGTACTTC.

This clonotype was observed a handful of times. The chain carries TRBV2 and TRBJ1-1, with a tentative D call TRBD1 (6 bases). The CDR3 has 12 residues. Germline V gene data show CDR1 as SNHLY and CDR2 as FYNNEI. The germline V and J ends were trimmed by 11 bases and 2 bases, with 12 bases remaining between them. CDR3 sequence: CAGGQLNTEAFF. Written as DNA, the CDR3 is TGTGCCGGAGGACAGCTTAACACTGAAGCTTTCTTT.

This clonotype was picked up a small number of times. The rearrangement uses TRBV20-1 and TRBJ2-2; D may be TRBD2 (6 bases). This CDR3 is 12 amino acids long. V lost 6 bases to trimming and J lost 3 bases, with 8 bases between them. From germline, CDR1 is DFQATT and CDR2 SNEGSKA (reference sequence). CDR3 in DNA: TGCAGTGCGGACTACTACACCGGGGAGCTGTTTTTT. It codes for CSADYYTGELFF.

CDR3 sequence reads: CASSLVGSLRGAFTGELFF. The CDR3 region has the DNA TGTGCCAGCAGCTTAGTCGGATCATTACGGGGGGCGTTCACCGGGGAGCTGTTTTTT. The chain joins TRBV11-2 to TRBJ2-2, with D tentatively TRBD2 (7 bases). CDR1 and CDR2 from the germline V gene are SGHAT and FQNNGV. The CDR3 covers 19 residues. Trimming pared 1 base from V and 4 bases from J, leaving 22 bases between.

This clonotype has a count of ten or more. The CDR3 loop reads CASSSPTSGGLSYNEQFF. CDR3 in DNA: TGTGCCAGCAGCTCTCCGACTAGCGGGGGCCTCTCCTACAATGAGCAGTTCTTC. The chain joins TRBV5-5 to TRBJ2-1; 12 positions agree with TRBD2. This CDR3 is 18 amino acids long. CDR1 SGHKS and CDR2 YYEKEE come from the germline V gene (reference sequence). V was pared by 3 bases and J by 0 bases, with 7 bases of the junction left unmatched.

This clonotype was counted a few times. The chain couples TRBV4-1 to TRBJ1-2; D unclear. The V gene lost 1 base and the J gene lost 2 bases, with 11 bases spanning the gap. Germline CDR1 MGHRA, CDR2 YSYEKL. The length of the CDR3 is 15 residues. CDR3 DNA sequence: TGCGCCAGCAGCCAAGTGTCCGAAAGCAACTATGGCTACACCTTC. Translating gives CASSQVSESNYGYTF.